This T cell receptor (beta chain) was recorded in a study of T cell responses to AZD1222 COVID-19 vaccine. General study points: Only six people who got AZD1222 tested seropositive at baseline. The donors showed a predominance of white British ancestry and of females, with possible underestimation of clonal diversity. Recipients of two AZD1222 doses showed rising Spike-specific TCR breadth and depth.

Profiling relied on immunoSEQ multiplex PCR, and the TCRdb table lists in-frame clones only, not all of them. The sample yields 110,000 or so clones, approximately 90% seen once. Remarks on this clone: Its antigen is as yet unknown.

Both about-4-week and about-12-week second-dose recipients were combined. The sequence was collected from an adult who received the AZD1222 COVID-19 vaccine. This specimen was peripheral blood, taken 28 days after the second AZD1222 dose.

CDR3 sequence reads: CASSSRTGVLVNEQFF. CDR3 nucleotide sequence: TGTGCCAGCTCATCAAGGACAGGGGTTTTGGTCAATGAGCAGTTCTTC. This rearrangement joins TRBV18 to TRBJ2-1, with TRBD1 identical over 9 bases. The CDR3 extends over 16 amino acids. Losses at the gene ends were 5 bases for V and 6 bases for J; bases not matched to a gene: 11. Per germline, CDR1 KGHSH and CDR2 LQKENI.